This T cell receptor beta chain is drawn from a study of cytomegalovirus exposure and HLA in healthy donors (TCRdb year 2017). A note on the overall study: The 500 to 800 repertoires of the first cohort and the 120 or so validation repertoires were produced on the same platform, according to a later analysis. A separate validation cohort of roughly 120 different subjects was used in addition to the approximately 610-subject first cohort. The study aimed to test whether cataloging public T cell receptors could reveal signatures of past pathogen exposure. High-throughput TCR immunosequencing, statistical association of individual TCRs with disease status, and machine learning were combined to predict cytomegalovirus infection status. Study-level results and caveats: Across donors, most TCR sequences were observed very rarely, whereas some public TCRs were present in many individuals. The study gave a list of some 150 TCR beta chains associated with cytomegalovirus. The authors suggested that the approach could potentially be generalized to other disease states and immunological phenotypes. All 120 or so repertoires were used to score co-occurrence in the validation cohort in a later analysis, because that analysis had no HLA typing for the cohort. Three of the identified cytomegalovirus-associated TCR beta chains were confirmed in vitro to be specific for cytomegalovirus antigens. Of the cluster scores, 85% to 95% were above 0 in a later analysis, which found that TCRs clustered in the first cohort also tended to co-occur in the approximately 120 validation repertoires. Cytomegalovirus status was reported to be diagnosed by the classifier with high specificity and sensitivity in both the original and validation cohorts.

Preparation of the library involved the immunoSEQ multiplex PCR assay. In the source study's methods: A statistical classification framework was built to diagnose cytomegalovirus status from the catalog of TCR beta chain sequences. TCRdb provides this immuneACCESS table in a form limited to in-frame rearrangements. Some clones are lacking; in checked studies, under half of them reflect an unresolved V gene, and why the rest are absent is not known. The V and J calls and clone size are taken from that table; D and trimming were inferred from the DNA. In this sample the table shows about 110,000 clones, approximately 94% of which occur a single time. About 0.7% of the sample is in the top ten clones. The germline V gene provides CDR1 MNHEY and CDR2 SVGAGI. From its cysteine to its phenylalanine, the CDR3 spans 15 amino acids. Just the 45-base CDR3 DNA is kept, in frame starting at base 1. V lost 0 bases and J lost 7 bases, and the count of bases not matched to a germline gene is 5.

Separate from the roughly 700-subject first cohort, the validation cohort of around 130 subjects was the group to which the donors belonged. About this clone: Its target antigen remains unknown. Base qualities were left out, and no much larger clone turns up one base away.

The TCR comes from a woman between 18 and 30 years old in good health and CMV-seronegative. The chain is encoded by TRBV6-5 joined to TRBJ2-2, with TRBD2 matching 7 junction bases. The source material was PBMCs. Here is the DNA: TGTGCCAGCAGTTACTCGGGAGGGGAACACGGGGAGCTGTTTTTT. Protein translation: CASSYSGGEHGELFF.